The sequence of this T cell receptor (beta chain) was determined in a study of blood T cell repertoires in COVID-19. Study as a whole: Both acute and convalescent COVID-19 samples were obtained from the United States, Italy and Spain.

Original data processing: For nucleated cells, counts were estimated from reference gene primer amplification. Clones were sequenced by immunoSEQ multiplex PCR, and TCRdb holds only the in-frame ones, with some missing. V, J and clone size were drawn from that table, and D and trimming were deduced from the DNA. The top ten clones hold around a quarter of a sample with some 100,000 clones, more than 70% of them seen once. CDR1 is SGHVS, CDR2 FQNEAQ, per germline. The CDR3 length is 15 residues. V trimming: 8 bases; J trimming: 1 base; junction bases outside the gene matches: 5. The sequence was obtained from a human donor in a cohort sampled during active COVID-19. The rearrangement links TRBV7-8 to TRBJ2-2, with 9 nucleotides matching TRBD2. Sequencing used peripheral blood. This CDR3 reads CASARLAENTGELFF. The CDR3 coding sequence is TGTGCCAGCGCCCGACTAGCGGAGAACACCGGGGAGCTGTTTTTT.